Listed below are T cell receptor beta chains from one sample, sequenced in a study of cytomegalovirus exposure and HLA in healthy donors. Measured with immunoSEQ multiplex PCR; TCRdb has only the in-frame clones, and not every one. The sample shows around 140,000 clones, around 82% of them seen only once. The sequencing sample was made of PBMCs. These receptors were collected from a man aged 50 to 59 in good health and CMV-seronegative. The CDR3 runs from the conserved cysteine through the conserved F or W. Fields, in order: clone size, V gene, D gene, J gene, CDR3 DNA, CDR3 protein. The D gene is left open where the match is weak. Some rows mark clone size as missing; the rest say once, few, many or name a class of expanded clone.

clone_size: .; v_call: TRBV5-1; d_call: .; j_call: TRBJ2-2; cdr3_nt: TGCGCCAGCAGCCCACGACAGGCCGCGAACACCGGGGAGCTGTTTTTT; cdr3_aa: CASSPRQAANTGELFF
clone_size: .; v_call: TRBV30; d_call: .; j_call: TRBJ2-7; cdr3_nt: TGTGCCTGGCGGAGCGGCCCCTACGAGCAGTACTTC; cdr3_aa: CAWRSGPYEQYF
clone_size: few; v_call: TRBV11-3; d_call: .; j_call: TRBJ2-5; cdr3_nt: TGTGCCAGCAGATGGGGACTCCATCATAATAGGACCCAGTACTTC; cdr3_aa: CASRWGLHHNRTQYF
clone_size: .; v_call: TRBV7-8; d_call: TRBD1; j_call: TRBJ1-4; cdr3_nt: TGTGCCAGCAACGCCCAGGGGGCAACTAATGAAAAACTGTTTTTT; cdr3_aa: CASNAQGATNEKLFF
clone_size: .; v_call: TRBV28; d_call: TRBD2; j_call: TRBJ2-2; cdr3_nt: TGTGCCAGCATTTATGCGGGGGGGAACACCGGGGAGCTGTTTTTT; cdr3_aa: CASIYAGGNTGELFF
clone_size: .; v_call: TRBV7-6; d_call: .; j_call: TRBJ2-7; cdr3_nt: TGTGCCAGCAGCCCGGGGACTGACGAGCAGTACTTC; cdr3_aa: CASSPGTDEQYF
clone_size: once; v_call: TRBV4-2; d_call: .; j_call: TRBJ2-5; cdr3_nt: TGTGCCAGCAGCCAACGGCTAGGTCAAGAGACCCAGTACTTC; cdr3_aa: CASSQRLGQETQYF
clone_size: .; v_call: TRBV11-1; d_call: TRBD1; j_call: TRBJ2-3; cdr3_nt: TGTGCCAGCAGAATAGACAGGGGGATAACAGATACGCAGTATTTT; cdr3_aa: CASRIDRGITDTQYF
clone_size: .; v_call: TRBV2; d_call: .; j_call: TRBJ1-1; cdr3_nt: TGTGCCAGCAGTGTCGGAGGGAATGAAGCTTTCTTT; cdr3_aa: CASSVGGNEAFF
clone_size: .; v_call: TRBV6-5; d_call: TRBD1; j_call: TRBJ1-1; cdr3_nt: TGTGCCAGCAGTTACTCGAGAGGGGGCCGTGAAGCTTTCTTT; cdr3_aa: CASSYSRGGREAFF
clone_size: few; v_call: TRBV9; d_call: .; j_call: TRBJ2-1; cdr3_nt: TGTGCCAGCGATGGGGCCAGGGGTCGTGTAGATGAGCAGTTCTTC; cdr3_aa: CASDGARGRVDEQFF
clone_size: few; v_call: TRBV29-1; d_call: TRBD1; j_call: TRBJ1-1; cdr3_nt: TGCAGCGTTGAAGAGAATGGACAGGGGGACTCTAAAAGAGTGGGGGAAGCTTTCTTT; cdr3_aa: CSVEENGQGDSKRVGEAFF
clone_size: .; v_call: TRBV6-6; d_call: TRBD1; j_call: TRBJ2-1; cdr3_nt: TGTGCCAGCAGTTTACAGGAGACAGGGGCTTACAATGAGCAGTTCTTC; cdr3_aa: CASSLQETGAYNEQFF
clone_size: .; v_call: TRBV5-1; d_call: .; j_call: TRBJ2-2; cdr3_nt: TGCGCCAGCAGACCCGGGACTGAGGTCACCGGGGAGCTGTTTTTT; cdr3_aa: CASRPGTEVTGELFF
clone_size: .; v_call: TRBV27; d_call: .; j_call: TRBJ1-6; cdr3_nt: TGTGCCAGCAGCCCAGATGGCCCTAGCTCCTATAATTCACCCCTCCACTTT; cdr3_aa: CASSPDGPSSYNSPLHF
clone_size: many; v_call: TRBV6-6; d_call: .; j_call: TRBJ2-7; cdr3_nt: TGTGCCAGCAGCATATCACAGGGCTACGAGCAGTACTTC; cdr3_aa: CASSISQGYEQYF
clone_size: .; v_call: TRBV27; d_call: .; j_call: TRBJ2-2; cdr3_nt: TGTGCCAGCAGTTTACTAACCGGGGAGCTGTTTTTT; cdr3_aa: CASSLLTGELFF
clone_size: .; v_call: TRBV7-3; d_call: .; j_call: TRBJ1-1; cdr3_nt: TGTGCCAGCAGCTTAACAGCGAACACTGAAGCTTTCTTT; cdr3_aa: CASSLTANTEAFF
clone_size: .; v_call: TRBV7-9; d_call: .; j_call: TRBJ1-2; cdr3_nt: TGTGCCAGCAGCTTAACGGACAGAAACTATGGCTACACCTTC; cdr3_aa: CASSLTDRNYGYTF
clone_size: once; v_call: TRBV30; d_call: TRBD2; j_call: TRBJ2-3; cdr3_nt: TGTGCCTGGATCCCCGGGACTAGCGGGAGGACAGATACGCAGTATTTT; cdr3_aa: CAWIPGTSGRTDTQYF
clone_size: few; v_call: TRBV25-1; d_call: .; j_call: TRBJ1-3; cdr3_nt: TGTGCCAGCAGTGAAGACAGCTTCTCTGGAAACACCATATATTTT; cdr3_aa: CASSEDSFSGNTIYF
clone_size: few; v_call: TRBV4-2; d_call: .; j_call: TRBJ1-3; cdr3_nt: TGTGCCAGCAGCCAGGAATGGACTCGGACTGGAAACACCATATATTTT; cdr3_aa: CASSQEWTRTGNTIYF
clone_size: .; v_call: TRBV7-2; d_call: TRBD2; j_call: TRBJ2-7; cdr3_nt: TGTGCCAGCAGCTTATGGCGGGAGGCCTACGAGCAGTACTTC; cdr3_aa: CASSLWREAYEQYF
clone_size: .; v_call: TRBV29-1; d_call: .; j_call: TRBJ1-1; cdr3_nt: TGCAGCGTTCTCCTCCCGACACCGATGAACACTGAAGCTTTCTTT; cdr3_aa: CSVLLPTPMNTEAFF
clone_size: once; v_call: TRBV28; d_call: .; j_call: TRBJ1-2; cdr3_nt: TGTGCCAGCAGTTCCGAGACAGGAGACTATGGCTACACCTTC; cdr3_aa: CASSSETGDYGYTF
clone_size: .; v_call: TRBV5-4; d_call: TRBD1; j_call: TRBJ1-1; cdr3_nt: TGTGCCAGCAGCTTACAACAGGGGATGAACACTGAAGCTTTCTTT; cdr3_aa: CASSLQQGMNTEAFF
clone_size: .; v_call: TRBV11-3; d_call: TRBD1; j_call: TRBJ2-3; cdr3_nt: TGTGCCAGCAGCAGGGACAGGGAGGCTGATACGCAGTATTTT; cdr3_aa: CASSRDREADTQYF
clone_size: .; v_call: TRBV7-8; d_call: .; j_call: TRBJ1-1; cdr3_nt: TGTGCCAGCAGCTATACAGGGTTGGACACTGAAGCTTTCTTT; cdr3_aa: CASSYTGLDTEAFF
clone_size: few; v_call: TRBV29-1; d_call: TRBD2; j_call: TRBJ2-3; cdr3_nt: TGCAGCGTTATAGCGGGGCAGAGCACAGATACGCAGTATTTT; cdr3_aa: CSVIAGQSTDTQYF
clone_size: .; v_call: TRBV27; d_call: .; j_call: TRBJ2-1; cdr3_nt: TGTGCCAGCAGCGCACCCGGGACACCGAGGGGCTCCTACAATGAGCAGTTCTTC; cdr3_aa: CASSAPGTPRGSYNEQFF
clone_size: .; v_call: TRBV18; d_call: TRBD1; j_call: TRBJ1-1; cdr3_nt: TGTGCCAGCTCAATTGGACAGGGGAATTCTGAAGAAGCTTTCTTT; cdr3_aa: CASSIGQGNSEEAFF
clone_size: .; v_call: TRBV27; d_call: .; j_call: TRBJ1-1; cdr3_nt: TGTGCCAGCAGCGACCATGGAGCCCCACTTGCTGAAGCTTTCTTT; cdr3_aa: CASSDHGAPLAEAFF
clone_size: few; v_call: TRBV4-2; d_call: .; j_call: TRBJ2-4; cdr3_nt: TGTGCCAGCAGCCAAGAAAGGGGTGGCGGGATTATAAACATTCAGTACTTC; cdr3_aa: CASSQERGGGIINIQYF
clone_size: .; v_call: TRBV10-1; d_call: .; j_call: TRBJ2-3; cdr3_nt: TGCGCCAGCAGTGCGGGGGAGCACACGCAGTATTTT; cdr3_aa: CASSAGEHTQYF
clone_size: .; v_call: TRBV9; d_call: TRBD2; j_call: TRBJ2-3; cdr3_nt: TGTGCCAGCAGCGTTGCTAGCGGTAGCACAGATACGCAGTATTTT; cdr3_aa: CASSVASGSTDTQYF
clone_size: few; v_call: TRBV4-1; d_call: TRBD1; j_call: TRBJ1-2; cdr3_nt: TGCGCCAGCAGCCAAGATGTTGGGACAGGGGGCTATGGCTACACCTTC; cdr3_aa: CASSQDVGTGGYGYTF
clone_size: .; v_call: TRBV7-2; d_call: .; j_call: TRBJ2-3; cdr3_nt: TGTGCCAGCAGCCCCGGTCTAGATACGCAGTATTTT; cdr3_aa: CASSPGLDTQYF
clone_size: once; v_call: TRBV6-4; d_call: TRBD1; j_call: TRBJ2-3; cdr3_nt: TGTGCCAGCAGTGGGGACAGGGGGCACGGGGATACGCAGTATTTT; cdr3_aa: CASSGDRGHGDTQYF
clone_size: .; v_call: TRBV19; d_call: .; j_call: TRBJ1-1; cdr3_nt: TGTGCCAGTACAGAGGCTGGGTACACTGAAGCTTTCTTT; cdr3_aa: CASTEAGYTEAFF
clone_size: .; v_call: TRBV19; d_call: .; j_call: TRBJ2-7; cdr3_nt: TGTGCCAGTAGTATAGATTTTTTTGAACAGACCTACGAGCAGTACTTC; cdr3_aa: CASSIDFFEQTYEQYF
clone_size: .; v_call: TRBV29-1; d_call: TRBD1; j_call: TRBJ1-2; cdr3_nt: TGCAGCGCGGACAGGGCTGGCTATGGCTACACCTTC; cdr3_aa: CSADRAGYGYTF
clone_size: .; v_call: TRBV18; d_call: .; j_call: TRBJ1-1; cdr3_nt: TGTGCCAGCTCACTCCCGGGACTCCTGAACACTGAAGCTTTCTTT; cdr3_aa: CASSLPGLLNTEAFF